This is a list of T cell receptor beta chains from one sample in a study of shared clonotypes between healthy human individuals. The assay was immunoSEQ multiplex PCR, and TCRdb's table has in-frame clones only and misses some. Here the sample spans some 300,000 clones, more than 60% being singletons. Specimen: memory CD4+ T cells sorted from blood. These TCRs come from a man aged 25-45 years in good health. Both conserved end residues are part of each CDR3. D genes are given only for firm matches.

>TRBD1|TRBV29-1
CSGNRGETNYGYTF
>TRBD2|TRBV27
CASTPGGYNEQFF
>NA|TRBV11-2
CASSFRPETQYF
>TRBD2|TRBV5-6
CASSLLASGSRGETQYF
>NA|TRBV19
CASSIGGSGANVLTF
>NA|TRBV29-1
CSVDDTQYF
>TRBD2|TRBV27
CASIAGTSGVDTQYF
>TRBD2|TRBV10-1
CASSDRGRTNEQFF
>NA|TRBV28
CASSPGAGTHYGYTF
>NA|TRBV2
CASSEALRSFREGGYTF
>NA|TRBV5-6
CASSLQRNTIYF
>TRBD1|TRBV5-6
CASSRTGGAGQPQHF
>NA|TRBV7-2
CASSLARIGRNGYTF
>TRBD2|TRBV19
CASSMLAGGIYNEQFF
>NA|TRBV2
CASSEIAGNTEAFF
>TRBD1|TRBV7-6
CASSLAGSGTGAYTGELFF
>NA|TRBV5-1
CASSRDTEGYGYTF
>TRBD1|TRBV9
CASSVEGARSYNEQFF
>NA|TRBV5-1
CASSFGGVGTDTQYF
>TRBD2|TRBV4-2
CASSQDPALGGREAQYF
>NA|TRBV2
CASKQENTGELFF
>NA|TRBV7-2
CASSRDHTGELFF
>NA|TRBV4-3
CASSQAPSGYGYTF
>NA|TRBV6-1
CASMEALGGADTQYF
>TRBD2|TRBV15
CATSSDLGGERYNEQFF
>TRBD2|TRBV5-1
CASSLGRGGTDTQYF
>NA|TRBV6-1
CASKTAIDPSYEQYF
>NA|TRBV9
CASSIGRFISSYNEQFF
>TRBD2|TRBV7-6
CASSSPSFRTSGRNEQFF
>TRBD2|TRBV5-4
CASSSGGIAGRFNEQFF
>NA|TRBV9
CASSGTSSSYNEQFF
>NA|TRBV5-1
CASSDLGTQYF
>TRBD1|TRBV28
CASRHTGGGEQYF
>TRBD1|TRBV2
CASSGQGTRETQYF
>TRBD2|TRBV14
CASSQARTSGGNEQFF
>NA|TRBV5-1
CASSSGTSGQPQHF
>TRBD2|TRBV6-1
CASSNSGRGADTQYF
>TRBD1|TRBV6-5
CASSPQGAQGQPQHF
>NA|TRBV7-6
CASGRGPRTDTQYF
>NA|TRBV7-9
CASNPTGDITYEQYF
>NA|TRBV5-1
CASSLARADSPLHF
>NA|TRBV10-3
CAIRQGPSSYEQYF
>NA|TRBV19
CASSIRGSSYNEQFF
>TRBD2|TRBV5-1
CASSLNRLARDNEQFF
>TRBD2|TRBV6-1
CASKPLAGDNEQYF
>NA|TRBV28
CASTKSGYSNQPQHF
>NA|TRBV7-9
CASSSAGIETQYF
>NA|TRBV2
CASPGLASETQYF
>NA|TRBV29-1
CSVESRSGLYTGELFF
>NA|TRBV9
CASSSGLIPQETQYF
>TRBD2|TRBV28
CASSSKKLAGAYNEQFF
>NA|TRBV7-9
CASSLSDYGYTF
>NA|TRBV29-1
CSVDRAGTEAFF
>NA|TRBV2
CASSERPGANVLTF